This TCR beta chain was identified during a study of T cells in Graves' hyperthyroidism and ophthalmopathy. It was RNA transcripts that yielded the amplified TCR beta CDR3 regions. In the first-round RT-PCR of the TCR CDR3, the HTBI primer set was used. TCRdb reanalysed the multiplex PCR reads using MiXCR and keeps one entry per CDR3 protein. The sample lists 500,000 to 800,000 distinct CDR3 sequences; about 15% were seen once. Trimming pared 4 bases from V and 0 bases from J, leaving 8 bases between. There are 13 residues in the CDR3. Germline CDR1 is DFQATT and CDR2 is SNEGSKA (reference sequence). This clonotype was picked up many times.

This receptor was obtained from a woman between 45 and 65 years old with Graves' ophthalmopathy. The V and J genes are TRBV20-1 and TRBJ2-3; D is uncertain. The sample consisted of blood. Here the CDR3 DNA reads TGCAGTGCTAAGATCTGGAGCACAGATACGCAGTATTTT. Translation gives CSAKIWSTDTQYF.